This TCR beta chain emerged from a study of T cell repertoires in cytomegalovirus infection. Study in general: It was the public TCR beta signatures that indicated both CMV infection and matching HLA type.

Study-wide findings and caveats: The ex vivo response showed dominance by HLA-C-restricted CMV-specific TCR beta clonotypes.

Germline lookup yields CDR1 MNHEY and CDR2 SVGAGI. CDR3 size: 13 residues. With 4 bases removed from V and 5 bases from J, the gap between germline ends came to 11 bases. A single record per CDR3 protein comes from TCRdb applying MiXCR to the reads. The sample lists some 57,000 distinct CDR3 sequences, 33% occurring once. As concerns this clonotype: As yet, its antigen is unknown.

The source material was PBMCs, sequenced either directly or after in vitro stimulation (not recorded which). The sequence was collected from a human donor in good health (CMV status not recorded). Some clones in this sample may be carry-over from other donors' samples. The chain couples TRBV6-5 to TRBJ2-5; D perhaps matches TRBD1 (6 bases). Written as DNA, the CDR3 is TGTGCCAGCAGTTCCGACAGGAGGGAGACCCAGTACTTC. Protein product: CASSSDRRETQYF.